This T cell receptor beta chain was profiled in a study of blood T cell repertoires in COVID-19. Study-level information: Whether acute or convalescent, the COVID-19 samples came from the United States, Italy and Spain. PBMCs, B-cell-depleted T cells, or T cells were the source of the cDNA or gDNA that made up the material.

The authors' processing: Amplification of reference gene primers was used by the study to estimate nucleated cell counts. Data came from immunoSEQ multiplex PCR; TCRdb stores just in-frame clones and leaves some out. Clone size and V and J calls were adopted from that table, with D and trimming inferred from the DNA. The repertoire holds around 50,000 clones, with about 88% as singletons. The germline V gene encodes CDR1 SGHNT and CDR2 YYREEE (reference sequence). V dropped 4 bases and J dropped 7 bases, with 15 bases sitting between them. This CDR3 is built from 13 residues. V usage is TRBV5-4 and J usage is TRBJ2-7; D is undetermined. Sequenced input: peripheral blood. The sequence was collected from a man over 45 with active COVID-19. The CDR3 coding sequence is TGTGCCAGCAGCCAGGAAAGTGCTCGGGAGCAGTACTTC. It encodes CASSQESAREQYF.